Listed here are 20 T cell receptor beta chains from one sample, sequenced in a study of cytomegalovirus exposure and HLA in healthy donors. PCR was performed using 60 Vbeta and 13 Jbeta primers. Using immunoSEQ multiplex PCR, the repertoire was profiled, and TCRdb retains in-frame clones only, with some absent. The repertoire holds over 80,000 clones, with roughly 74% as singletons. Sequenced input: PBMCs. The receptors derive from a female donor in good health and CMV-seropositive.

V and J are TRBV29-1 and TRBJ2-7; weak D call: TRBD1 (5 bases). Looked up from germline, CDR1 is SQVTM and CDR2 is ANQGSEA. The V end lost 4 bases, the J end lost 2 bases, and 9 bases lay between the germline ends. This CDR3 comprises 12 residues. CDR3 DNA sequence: TGCAGCGTTGGTGGGGCCCCCTACGAGCAGTACTTC. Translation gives CSVGGAPYEQYF.

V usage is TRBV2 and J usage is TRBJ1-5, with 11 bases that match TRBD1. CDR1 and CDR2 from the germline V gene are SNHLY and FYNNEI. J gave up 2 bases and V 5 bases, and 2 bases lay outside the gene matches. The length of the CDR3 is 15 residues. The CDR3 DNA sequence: TGTGCCAGCAGTTCGGACAGGGGGCGCAATCAGCCCCAGCATTTT. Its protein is CASSSDRGRNQPQHF.

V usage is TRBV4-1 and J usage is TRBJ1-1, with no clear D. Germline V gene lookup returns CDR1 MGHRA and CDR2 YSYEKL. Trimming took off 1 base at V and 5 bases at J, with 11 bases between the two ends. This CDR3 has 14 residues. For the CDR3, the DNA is TGCGCCAGCAGCCAAGGTCGCCAGGCGACTGAAGCTTTCTTT. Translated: CASSQGRQATEAFF.

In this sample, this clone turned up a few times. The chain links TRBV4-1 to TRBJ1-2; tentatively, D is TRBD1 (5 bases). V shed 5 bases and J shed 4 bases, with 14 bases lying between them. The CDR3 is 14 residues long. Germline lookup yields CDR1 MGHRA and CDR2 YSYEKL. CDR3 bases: TGCGCCAGCAGCACCTTGACAGAGGTCTATGGCTACACCTTC. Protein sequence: CASSTLTEVYGYTF.

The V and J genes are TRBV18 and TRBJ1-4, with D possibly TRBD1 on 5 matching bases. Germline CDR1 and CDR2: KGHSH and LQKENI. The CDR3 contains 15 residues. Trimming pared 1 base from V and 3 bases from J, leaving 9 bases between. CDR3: CASSPQWDSNEKLFF. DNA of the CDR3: TGTGCCAGCTCACCACAATGGGACTCTAATGAAAAACTGTTTTTT.

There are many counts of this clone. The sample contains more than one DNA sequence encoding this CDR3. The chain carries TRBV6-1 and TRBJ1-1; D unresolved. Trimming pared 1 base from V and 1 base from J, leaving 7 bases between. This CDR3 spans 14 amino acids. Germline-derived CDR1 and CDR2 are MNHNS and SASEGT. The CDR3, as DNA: TGTGCCAGCAGTGAAGGGCAGGAGAACACTGAAGCTTTCTTT. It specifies CASSEGQENTEAFF.

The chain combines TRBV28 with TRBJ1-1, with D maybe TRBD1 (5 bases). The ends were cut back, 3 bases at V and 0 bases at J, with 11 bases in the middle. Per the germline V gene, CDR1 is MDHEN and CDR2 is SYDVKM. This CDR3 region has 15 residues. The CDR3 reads CASSLWGDLNTEAFF. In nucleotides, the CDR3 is TGTGCCAGCAGTTTGTGGGGGGATTTGAACACTGAAGCTTTCTTT.

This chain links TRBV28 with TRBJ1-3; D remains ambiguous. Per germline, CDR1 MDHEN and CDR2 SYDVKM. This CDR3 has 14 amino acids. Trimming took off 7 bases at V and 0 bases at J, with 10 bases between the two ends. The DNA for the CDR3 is TGTGCCAGCATCTCCCACGGCTCTGGAAACACCATATATTTT. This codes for CASISHGSGNTIYF.

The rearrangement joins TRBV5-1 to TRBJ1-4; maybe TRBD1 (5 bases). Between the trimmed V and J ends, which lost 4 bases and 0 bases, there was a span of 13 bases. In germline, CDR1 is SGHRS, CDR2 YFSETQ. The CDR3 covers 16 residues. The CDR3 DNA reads TGCGCCAGCAGCCGGGGGACGGTTGCAACTAATGAAAAACTGTTTTTT. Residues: CASSRGTVATNEKLFF.

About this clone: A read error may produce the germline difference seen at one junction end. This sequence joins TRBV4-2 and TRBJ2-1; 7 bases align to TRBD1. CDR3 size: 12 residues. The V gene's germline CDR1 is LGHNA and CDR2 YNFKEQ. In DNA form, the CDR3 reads TGTGCCAGCAGCCAAGAAGGGACAGACACGGTCTTC. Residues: CASSQEGTDTVF.

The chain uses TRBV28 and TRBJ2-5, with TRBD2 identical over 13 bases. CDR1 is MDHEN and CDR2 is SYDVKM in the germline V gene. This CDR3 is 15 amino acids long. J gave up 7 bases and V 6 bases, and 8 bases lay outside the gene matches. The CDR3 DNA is TGTGCCAGCAGCAGACTAGCGGGAGGAGTTGGGACCCAGTACTTC. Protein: CASSRLAGGVGTQYF. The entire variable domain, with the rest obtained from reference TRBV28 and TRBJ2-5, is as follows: DVKVTQSSRYLVKRTGEKVFLECVQDMDHENMFWYRQDPGLGLRLIYFSYDVKMKEKGDIPEGYSVSREKKERFSLILESASTNQTSMYLCASSRLAGGVGTQYFGPGTRLLVL.

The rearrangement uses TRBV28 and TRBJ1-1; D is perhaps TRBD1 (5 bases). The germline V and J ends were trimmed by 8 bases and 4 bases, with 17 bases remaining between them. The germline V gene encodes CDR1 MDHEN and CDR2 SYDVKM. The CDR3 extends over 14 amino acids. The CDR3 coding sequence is TGTGCCAGCCTTCGAGAAGGGGTGGGCACTGAAGCTTTCTTT. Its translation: CASLREGVGTEAFF.

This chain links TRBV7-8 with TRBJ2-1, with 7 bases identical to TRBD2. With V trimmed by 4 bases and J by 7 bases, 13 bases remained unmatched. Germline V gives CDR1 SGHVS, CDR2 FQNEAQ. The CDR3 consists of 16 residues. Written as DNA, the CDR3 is TGTGCCAGCAGCTCCCTCTCGGGGAGGGCCCGGAATGAGCAGTTCTTC. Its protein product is CASSSLSGRARNEQFF.

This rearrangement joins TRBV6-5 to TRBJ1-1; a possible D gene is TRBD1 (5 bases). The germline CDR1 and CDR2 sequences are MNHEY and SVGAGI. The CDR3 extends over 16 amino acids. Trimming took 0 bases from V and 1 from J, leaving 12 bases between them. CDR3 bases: TGTGCCAGCAGTTACTCGAAGGACATGAAGAACACTGAAGCTTTCTTT. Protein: CASSYSKDMKNTEAFF.

The CDR3 nucleotides read TGTGCCAGCAGACAGGGGAGCGACACCGGGGAGCTGTTTTTT. As protein: CASRQGSDTGELFF. The chain uses TRBV6-4 and TRBJ2-2; 7 bases fit TRBD1. The CDR3 is 14 amino acids. From germline, CDR1 is MRHNA and CDR2 SNTAGT. V gave up 6 bases and J gave up 3 bases; unmatched junction bases: 4.

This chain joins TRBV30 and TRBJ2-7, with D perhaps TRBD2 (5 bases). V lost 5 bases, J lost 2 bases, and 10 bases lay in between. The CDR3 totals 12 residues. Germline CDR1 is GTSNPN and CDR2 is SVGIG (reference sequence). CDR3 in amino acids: CAWSRGTYEQYF. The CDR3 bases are TGTGCCTGGTCCAGAGGGACCTACGAGCAGTACTTC.

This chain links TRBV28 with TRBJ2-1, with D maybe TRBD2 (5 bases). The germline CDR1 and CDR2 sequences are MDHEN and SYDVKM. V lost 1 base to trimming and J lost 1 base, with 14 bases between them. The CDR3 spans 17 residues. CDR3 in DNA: TGTGCCAGCAGTTTATTTGGCCGAGCGGCTTCCTACAATGAGCAGTTCTTC. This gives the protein CASSLFGRAASYNEQFF.

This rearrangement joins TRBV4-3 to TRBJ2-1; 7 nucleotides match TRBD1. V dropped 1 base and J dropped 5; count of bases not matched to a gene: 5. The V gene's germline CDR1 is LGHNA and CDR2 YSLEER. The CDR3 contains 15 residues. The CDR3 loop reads CASSQGRTGHNEQFF. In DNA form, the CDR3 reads TGCGCCAGCAGCCAAGGAAGGACAGGCCACAATGAGCAGTTCTTC.

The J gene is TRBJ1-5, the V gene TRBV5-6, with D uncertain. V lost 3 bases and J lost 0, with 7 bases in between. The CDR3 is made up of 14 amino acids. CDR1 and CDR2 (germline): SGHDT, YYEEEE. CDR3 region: CASSYLYSNQPQHF. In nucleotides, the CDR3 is TGTGCCAGCAGCTATCTATATAGCAATCAGCCCCAGCATTTT.

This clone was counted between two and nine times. The CDR3 here is CASSQETSGRGEQFF. In DNA form, the CDR3 reads TGCGCCAGCAGCCAGGAGACTAGCGGGAGGGGCGAGCAGTTCTTC. The chain recombines TRBV4-3 with TRBJ2-1; 14 bases are shared with TRBD2. Germline assignment: CDR1 LGHNA and CDR2 YSLEER. The CDR3 runs to 15 residues. J lost 10 bases, V lost 3 bases, and 5 bases had no gene match.